The 2 T cell receptor beta chains in this list originate from one sample, sequenced in a study of response to subunit inactivated influenza vaccine. TCRdb reanalysed the RT-PCR reads using MiXCR and keeps one entry per CDR3 protein. This table has 300,000 to 350,000 distinct CDR3 sequences, roughly 22% appearing once. The sample was PBMCs from blood, taken about 20 months after vaccination. The source of these receptors is a man aged 50 to 69 who received an inactivated influenza vaccine.

This chain connects TRBV3-1 to TRBJ2-7; 8 bases are shared with TRBD1. Germline assignment: CDR1 LGHDT and CDR2 YNNKEL (reference sequence). The CDR3 spans 20 residues. V shed 3 bases and J 1 base; nucleotides not matched to a gene: 20. The CDR3 is CASSQAPLDRVLFLSYEQYF. The CDR3 DNA reads TGTGCCAGCAGCCAGGCCCCCTTGGACAGGGTGCTATTCCTTTCCTACGAGCAGTACTTC.

This clonotype showed up many times. The chain carries TRBV20-1 and TRBJ1-1; D uncertain. Germline loops: CDR1 DFQATT, CDR2 SNEGSKA (reference sequence). This CDR3 is built from 13 residues. V dropped 6 bases and J dropped 1 base, with 12 bases sitting between them. CDR3 region: CSAPSRGNTEAFF. The CDR3 bases are TGCAGTGCCCCTAGTCGGGGGAACACTGAAGCTTTCTTT.